One T cell receptor beta chain is described in this entry. Many counts were recorded for this clonotype. The specificity of this receptor is unknown. No base quality values were provided; no much bigger clone lies one nucleotide off. The library was produced with PCR. The sequencing machine was an Illumina HiSeq 2000. In-frame beta chains were kept once TCRdb had trimmed the public reads at Q25 with fastp and called clones with MiXCR. A single entry per CDR3 protein holds the most common genes and DNA from its merged rows. The sample table records about 22,000 distinct CDR3 sequences; 30% to 35% of these occur just once. 15% to 20% of the sample belongs to the ten largest clones. This record belongs to a study of tumor-infiltrating lymphocytes in oesophageal squamous cell carcinoma listed by TCRdb under 2016. CDR1 and CDR2 were assigned from the germline V gene as MDHEN and SYDVKM. V trim: 8 bases; J trim: 2 bases; unmatched bases: 8. Inclusive of the bounding cysteine and phenylalanine, the CDR3 is 14 residues long. Here the CDR3 DNA is all that survives: 42 bases in frame from base 1.

This TCR was sampled from a female donor with esophageal squamous cell carcinoma. Sequencing input: esophageal tumor tissue. Recombination linked TRBV28 to TRBJ2-5; TRBD2 lines up with 7 middle nucleotides. The CDR3 here reads CASSRPSGQETQYF. The DNA sequence is TGTGCCAGCTCACGGCCTAGCGGACAAGAGACCCAGTACTTC.